Listed below are T cell receptor beta chains from one sample, sequenced in a study of blood T cell repertoires in COVID-19. The protocol was immunoSEQ multiplex PCR, while the TCRdb copy is restricted to in-frame clones and leaves out a portion. The sample yields around 230,000 clones, approximately 90% seen once. The specimen was peripheral blood. The receptors shown here come from a man aged 40-50 years with acute or convalescent COVID-19. The CDR3 runs from the conserved cysteine through the conserved F or W. A D gene is named only where the DNA matches it firmly. Expanded clones are given a class, and other clones once, few, many or no size at all.

V gene: TRBV6-2/TRBV6-3
D gene: .
clone size: .
J gene: TRBJ2-7
CDR3 protein: CASIPEGHTTYEQYF
CDR3 DNA: TGTGCCAGCATCCCTGAAGGACACACAACCTACGAGCAGTACTTC

V gene: TRBV29-1
D gene: TRBD2
clone size: .
J gene: TRBJ2-1
CDR3 protein: CSVNLADSYNEQFF
CDR3 DNA: TGCAGCGTCAACCTAGCGGACTCCTACAATGAGCAGTTCTTC

V gene: TRBV7-6
D gene: .
clone size: .
J gene: TRBJ2-7
CDR3 protein: CASSFGRGAGGQYF
CDR3 DNA: TGTGCCAGCAGCTTCGGCAGGGGGGCCGGTGGGCAGTACTTC

V gene: TRBV27
D gene: TRBD2
clone size: .
J gene: TRBJ2-3
CDR3 protein: CASGSRDYQADTQYF
CDR3 DNA: TGTGCCAGCGGCTCCCGGGACTACCAAGCAGATACGCAGTATTTT

V gene: TRBV18
D gene: TRBD1
clone size: .
J gene: TRBJ2-7
CDR3 protein: CASSPTGVYEQYF
CDR3 DNA: TGTGCCAGCTCACCGACAGGGGTGTACGAGCAGTACTTC

V gene: TRBV12-3/TRBV12-4
D gene: .
clone size: .
J gene: TRBJ1-1
CDR3 protein: CASSKTRNTEAFF
CDR3 DNA: TGTGCCAGCAGTAAGACACGTAACACTGAAGCTTTCTTT

V gene: TRBV4-2
D gene: .
clone size: .
J gene: TRBJ2-5
CDR3 protein: CASTPGGARRETQYF
CDR3 DNA: TGTGCCAGCACCCCTGGGGGGGCTCGGCGAGAGACCCAGTACTTC

V gene: TRBV19
D gene: .
clone size: few
J gene: TRBJ2-2
CDR3 protein: CASSISTVANTGELFF
CDR3 DNA: TGTGCCAGTAGTATAAGCACAGTCGCGAACACCGGGGAGCTGTTTTTT

V gene: TRBV5-1
D gene: .
clone size: .
J gene: TRBJ2-6
CDR3 protein: CASSGLTGPGANVLTF
CDR3 DNA: TGCGCCAGCAGCGGCCTTACAGGGCCTGGGGCCAACGTCCTGACTTTC

V gene: TRBV19
D gene: TRBD2
clone size: .
J gene: TRBJ2-3
CDR3 protein: CASSTTPGLAGSFRNTQYF
CDR3 DNA: TGTGCCAGTAGTACGACTCCGGGACTAGCGGGAAGTTTCAGAAATACGCAGTATTTT

V gene: TRBV5-4
D gene: TRBD2
clone size: .
J gene: TRBJ2-3
CDR3 protein: CASSLSGGDPDTQYF
CDR3 DNA: TGTGCCAGCAGCTTGTCGGGGGGGGACCCAGATACGCAGTATTTT

V gene: TRBV5-1
D gene: TRBD2
clone size: .
J gene: TRBJ2-1
CDR3 protein: CASSTSGGPYNEQFF
CDR3 DNA: TGCGCCAGCAGCACTAGCGGGGGGCCCTACAATGAGCAGTTCTTC

V gene: TRBV11-1
D gene: .
clone size: .
J gene: TRBJ2-3
CDR3 protein: CASSQWRDTQYF
CDR3 DNA: TGTGCCAGCAGCCAATGGAGGGATACGCAGTATTTT

V gene: TRBV6-5
D gene: .
clone size: .
J gene: TRBJ1-1
CDR3 protein: CASKEMNTEAFF
CDR3 DNA: TGTGCCAGCAAGGAGATGAACACTGAAGCTTTCTTT

V gene: TRBV7-9
D gene: TRBD1
clone size: .
J gene: TRBJ1-1
CDR3 protein: CASSRSGTATEAFF
CDR3 DNA: TGTGCCAGCAGCCGCTCCGGGACAGCAACTGAAGCTTTCTTT

V gene: TRBV18
D gene: .
clone size: .
J gene: TRBJ2-2
CDR3 protein: CASSPPRGETGELFF
CDR3 DNA: TGTGCCAGCTCACCACCGAGAGGAGAGACCGGGGAGCTGTTTTTT

V gene: TRBV7-9
D gene: TRBD2
clone size: .
J gene: TRBJ2-1
CDR3 protein: CASSLSSRKGGPTYNEQFF
CDR3 DNA: TGTGCCAGCAGCTTGTCCTCCCGCAAGGGAGGGCCTACCTACAATGAGCAGTTCTTC

V gene: TRBV5-1
D gene: .
clone size: .
J gene: TRBJ1-1
CDR3 protein: CASSLDDIPTRTEAFF
CDR3 DNA: TGCGCCAGCAGCTTGGACGACATTCCTACCCGCACTGAAGCTTTCTTT

V gene: TRBV7-9
D gene: .
clone size: .
J gene: TRBJ2-1
CDR3 protein: CASSPWADNEQFF
CDR3 DNA: TGTGCCAGCAGCCCCTGGGCCGACAATGAGCAGTTCTTC